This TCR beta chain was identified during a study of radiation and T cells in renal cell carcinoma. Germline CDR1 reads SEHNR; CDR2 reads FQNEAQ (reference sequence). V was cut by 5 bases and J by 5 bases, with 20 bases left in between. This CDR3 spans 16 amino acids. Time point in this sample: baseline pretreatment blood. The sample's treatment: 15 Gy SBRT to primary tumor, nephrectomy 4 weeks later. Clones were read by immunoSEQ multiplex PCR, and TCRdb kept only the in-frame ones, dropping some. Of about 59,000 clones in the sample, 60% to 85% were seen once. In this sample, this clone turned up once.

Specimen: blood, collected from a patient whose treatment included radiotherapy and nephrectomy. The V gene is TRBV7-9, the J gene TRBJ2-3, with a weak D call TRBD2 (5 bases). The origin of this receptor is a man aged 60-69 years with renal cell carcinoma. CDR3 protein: CASSPRTGAGGDTQYF. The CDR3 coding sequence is TGTGCCAGCAGCCCCCGGACTGGAGCAGGAGGAGATACGCAGTATTTT.